One sample yielded the 24 T cell receptor beta chains listed below, sequenced in a study of T cell repertoires in cytomegalovirus infection. In TCRdb, the reads were re-called with MiXCR into one record per CDR3 protein. This table has 510,000 or so distinct CDR3 sequences, about a quarter appearing once. Sequenced: PBMCs. Receptors were obtained from a human donor in good health (CMV status not recorded). Some clones in this sample may be carry-over from other donors' samples.

This chain joins TRBV7-8 and TRBJ2-3; maybe TRBD2 (6 bases). Germline loops: CDR1 SGHVS, CDR2 FQNEAQ. Deletions cut 5 bases from V and 4 bases from J, with 13 bases between. The CDR3 is 14 residues long. CDR3 sequence: CASSHGTPPDTQYF. CDR3 coding DNA: TGTGCCAGCAGCCATGGGACTCCGCCAGATACGCAGTATTTT. Drawing the rest from reference TRBV7-8 and TRBJ2-3, the complete variable domain is GAGVSQSPRYKVAKRGQDVALRCDPISGHVSLFWYQQALGQGPEFLTYFQNEAQLDKSGLPSDRFFAERPEGSVSTLKIQRTQQEDSAVYLCASSHGTPPDTQYFGPGTRLTVL.

In this sample, this clonotype turned up a few times. The chain employs TRBV6-5 and TRBJ1-2; no clear D gene. This CDR3 is built from 13 residues. The V end lost 3 bases, the J end lost 2 bases, and 7 bases lay between the germline ends. The germline V gene encodes CDR1 MNHEY and CDR2 SVGAGI. CDR3 sequence (DNA): TGTGCCAGCAGTTATCTGAGAAACTATGGCTACACCTTC. Protein sequence: CASSYLRNYGYTF.

The chain links TRBV7-3 to TRBJ1-5; TRBD1 might be the D (5 bases). The CDR3 contains 13 residues. The ends were cut back, 1 base at V and 9 bases at J, with 10 bases in the middle. Germline values: CDR1 SGHTA, CDR2 FQGTGA. This CDR3 is CASSLISGGPQHF. In DNA form, the CDR3 reads TGTGCCAGCAGCTTAATAAGCGGGGGGCCCCAGCATTTT.

The chain joins TRBV24-1 to TRBJ2-3, with a weak D call TRBD2 (5 bases). Germline-derived CDR1 and CDR2 are KGHDR and SFDVKD. The V end was cut by 9 bases, the J end by 0 bases, with 12 bases between. This CDR3 has 14 amino acids. CDR3 region: CATADFTSTDTQYF. The CDR3 nucleotides are TGTGCCACCGCGGACTTCACTAGCACAGATACGCAGTATTTT.

In its sample, this clonotype was seen a few times. The CDR3 coding sequence is TGTGCCAGTAGTACCGACCGGGACAGGCCTTACAATGAGCAGTTCTTC. It translates to CASSTDRDRPYNEQFF. J is TRBJ2-1 and V is TRBV19; 8 nucleotides agree with TRBD1. The CDR3 loop spans 16 amino acids. The J segment lost 4 bases and the V segment lost 4 bases, leaving 9 bases of the junction unmatched. Germline assignment: CDR1 LNHDA and CDR2 SQIVND (reference sequence). Full variable domain (outside the CDR3, taken from reference TRBV19 and TRBJ2-1): DGGITQSPKYLFRKEGQNVTLSCEQNLNHDAMYWYRQDPGQGLRLIYYSQIVNDFQKGDIAEGYSVSREKKESFPLTVTSAQKNPTAFYLCASSTDRDRPYNEQFFGPGTRLTVL.

The V call is TRBV19, the J call TRBJ1-1; D possibly corresponds to TRBD1 (5 bases). The V gene's germline CDR1 is LNHDA and CDR2 SQIVND (reference sequence). The CDR3 runs to 12 residues. V lost 4 bases and J lost 7, with 10 bases in between. CDR3 region: CASSTNRIEAFF. In DNA, the CDR3 is TGTGCCAGTAGTACCAACAGGATTGAAGCTTTCTTT.

For this clonotype: The limits of the CDR3 on the DNA are not certain, so only TCRdb's listed CDR3 is given. The rearrangement uses TRBV29-1 and TRBJ2-7. Both ends counted, the CDR3 spans 13 residues. Looked up from germline, CDR1 is SQVTM and CDR2 is ANQGSEA. The CDR3 spells CSVVLVGSYEQYF.

CDR3 sequence (DNA): TGTGCCAGCAGTTACGGTCAGACATTCATGAACACTGAAGCTTTCTTT. Residues: CASSYGQTFMNTEAFF. The chain couples TRBV6-5 to TRBJ1-1; D gene ambiguous. The V end was cut by 2 bases, the J end by 0 bases, with 13 bases between. Per the germline V gene, CDR1 is MNHEY and CDR2 is SVGAGI. The CDR3 has 16 residues.

A few counts support this clonotype. The gene calls are TRBV2 and TRBJ2-1; D is unclear. The V gene lost 0 bases and the J gene lost 9 bases, with 9 bases spanning the gap. Germline loops: CDR1 SNHLY, CDR2 FYNNEI. This CDR3 is 13 amino acids long. The CDR3 DNA follows: TGTGCCAGCAGTGAAGCGCGCGTGGGTGAGCAGTTCTTC. It codes for CASSEARVGEQFF.

The V call is TRBV20-1, the J call TRBJ2-7; 12 bases align to TRBD2. Per the germline V gene, CDR1 is DFQATT and CDR2 is SNEGSKA (reference sequence). There are 14 residues in the CDR3. Trimming cost V 3 bases and J 6 bases; bases outside gene matches: 6. CDR3 loop: CSASRLAGEGEQYV. The CDR3 DNA reads as TGCAGTGCTAGCAGACTAGCGGGAGAGGGCGAGCAGTACGTC.

This clonotype came up a few times. The chain couples TRBV5-6 to TRBJ1-2; 11 bases fit TRBD1. The CDR3 totals 15 residues. Germline lookup yields CDR1 SGHDT and CDR2 YYEEEE. Germline trimming cut 3 bases from V and 0 bases from J; bases unmatched to any gene: 1. This CDR3 is CASSWGQGANYGYTF. Here the CDR3 DNA reads TGTGCCAGCAGCTGGGGACAGGGGGCTAACTATGGCTACACCTTC.

This clonotype was counted between two and nine times. CDR3 coding DNA: TGCAGTGCTAGTCCACTCTACGAGCAGTACTTC. It codes for CSASPLYEQYF. The V and J genes are TRBV20-1 and TRBJ2-7, with D unclear. Per the germline V gene, CDR1 is DFQATT and CDR2 is SNEGSKA (reference sequence). Trimming removed 3 bases at V and 3 bases at J, with 6 bases between. The CDR3 totals 11 residues.

This clonotype has a handful of counts. J is TRBJ2-7 and V is TRBV2; D might be TRBD2 (6 bases). V lost 4 bases and J lost 6, with 19 bases in between. The CDR3 spans 15 residues. Germline V lookup: CDR1 SNHLY, CDR2 FYNNEI. CDR3 in DNA: TGTGCCAGCAGTGCTGAGAGGGAGGCGCTACGCGAGCAGTACGTC. Translated, it gives CASSAEREALREQYV.

To note about this clonotype: Its ends do not fully match the called genes, so a read error is possible. This sequence joins TRBV7-9 and TRBJ1-3; no definite D call. This CDR3 comprises 15 residues. The germline CDR1 and CDR2 sequences are SEHNR and FQNEAQ (reference sequence). CDR3 loop: CASSSDRNSRNTIYF. CDR3 nucleotide sequence: TGTGCCAGCAGCTCAGACCGCAACTCTCGAAACACCATATATTTT. The whole variable domain, filled in from reference TRBV7-9 and TRBJ1-3, reads DTGVSQNPRHKITKRGQNVTFRCDPISEHNRLYWYRQTLGQGPEFLTYFQNEAQLEKSRLLSDRFSAERPKGSFSTLEIQRTEQGDSAMYLCASSSDRNSRNTIYFGEGSWLTVV.

This clonotype appeared a few times. J is TRBJ2-1 and V is TRBV27; D may be TRBD2 (6 bases). The CDR3 sequence is 15 residues long. Germline CDR1 and CDR2: MNHEY and SMNVEV (reference sequence). V gave up 2 bases and J gave up 5 bases, with 13 bases separating them. The CDR3 sequence is CASSLRTTNHNEQFF. CDR3 coding DNA: TGTGCCAGCAGTTTAAGGACTACCAATCACAATGAGCAGTTCTTC.

This chain joins TRBV28 and TRBJ1-6; 10 nucleotides line up with TRBD1. V lost 3 bases to trimming and J lost 10 bases; unmatched junction nucleotides: 12. CDR1 is MDHEN, CDR2 SYDVKM, per germline. This CDR3 contains 17 residues. The CDR3 reads CASSFQTGTGVNSPLHF. The DNA for the CDR3 is TGTGCCAGCAGTTTCCAGACCGGGACAGGGGTAAACTCACCCCTCCACTTT.

The table lists this clonotype with many counts. The chain links TRBV6-1 to TRBJ2-7; 7 positions agree with TRBD2. The CDR3 loop spans 15 amino acids. CDR1 is MNHNS and CDR2 is SASEGT in the germline V gene. V lost 6 bases and J lost 1; bases outside the gene matches: 9. CDR3 sequence: CASRTSALGSYEQYV. The CDR3 coding sequence is TGTGCCAGCAGAACTAGCGCGTTGGGGTCCTACGAGCAGTACGTC.

V and J are TRBV4-1 and TRBJ2-5; D is possibly TRBD2 (6 bases). The germline V gene has CDR1 MGHRA and CDR2 YSYEKL. The CDR3 is 15 residues long. V lost 0 bases to trimming and J lost 1 base, with 9 bases between them. CDR3 bases: TGCGCCAGCAGCCAAGATAGCGGAGTCCAAGAGACCCAGTACTTC. Its translation is CASSQDSGVQETQYF.

The rearrangement links TRBV4-2 to TRBJ2-7; D not certain. This CDR3 region has 10 residues. With 11 bases removed from V and 5 bases from J, the gap between germline ends came to 10 bases. Germline V CDR1 and CDR2: LGHNA, YNFKEQ. The CDR3 reads CALYNHEQYF. CDR3 in DNA: TGTGCCTTGTACAATCACGAGCAGTACTTC.

This rearrangement joins TRBV12-3 or TRBV12-4 to TRBJ2-3; D is perhaps TRBD2 (5 bases). Trimming took off 7 bases at V and 1 base at J, with 15 bases between the two ends. The CDR3 loop spans 15 amino acids. CDR3 DNA sequence: TGTGCCAGCACCTATAGGAGGCTAGGCACAGATACGCAGTATTTT. This translates into CASTYRRLGTDTQYF.

This clonotype showed up just a few times. The V gene is TRBV9, the J gene TRBJ2-1; no reliable D call. CDR1 SGDLS and CDR2 YYNGEE come from the germline V gene. The CDR3 covers 13 residues. Trimming took off 0 bases at V and 0 bases at J, with 1 base between the two ends. In nucleotides, the CDR3 is TGTGCCAGCAGCGTAGACTCCTACAATGAGCAGTTCTTC. Translated, it gives CASSVDSYNEQFF.

The sample holds many counts of this clonotype. The chain combines TRBV7-2 with TRBJ2-2; a possible D gene is TRBD1 (6 bases). The CDR3 totals 14 residues. Germline-derived CDR1 and CDR2 are SGHTA and FQGNSA. Trimming stripped 6 bases from V and 6 bases from J, with 14 bases between. The CDR3, as DNA: TGTGCCAGCAGGGGGACACGACTCTCCGGGGAGCTGTTTTTT. Its translation is CASRGTRLSGELFF.

The CDR3 protein is CASSLAGVPEQYF. Written as DNA, the CDR3 is TGTGCCAGCAGTTTAGCGGGAGTACCCGAGCAGTACTTC. This chain joins TRBV27 and TRBJ2-7; the match to TRBD2 covers 7 bases. CDR3 size: 13 residues. The V segment lost 2 bases and the J segment 6 bases; nucleotides outside the gene matches: 4. CDR1 MNHEY and CDR2 SMNVEV come from the germline V gene (reference sequence).

This chain connects TRBV2 to TRBJ2-1, with TRBD1 as a possible D gene (6 bases). Germline CDR1 and CDR2: SNHLY and FYNNEI. V was shortened by 8 bases and J by 10 bases, with 12 bases between the two germline ends. CDR3 length: 11 amino acids. CDR3 residues: CASHRDQEQFF. As DNA, the CDR3 is TGTGCCAGCCACAGGGATCAGGAGCAGTTCTTC.